A selection of T cell receptor beta chains follows, all from one sample in a study of early T cells in non-severe SARS-CoV-2 infection. One entry per CDR3 protein results from TCRdb running MiXCR on the 5' RACE reads. The sample has about 60,000 distinct CDR3 sequences; 10% to 15% are singletons. Sequencing was done on a sample of whole blood. All receptors come from an adult who was a healthcare worker with PCR-confirmed SARS-CoV-2 infection or an uninfected control (not recorded which). CDR3s include the opening cysteine and the closing phenylalanine or tryptophan. A D gene is named only where the DNA matches it firmly. Some rows have no size entry. The others give once, few or many, or a class for an expanded clone.

clone size	V gene	J gene	D gene	CDR3 DNA	CDR3 protein
many	TRBV20-1	TRBJ2-3	TRBD2	TGCAGTGCTCCACTGACTAGCGGGAGCACAGATACGCAGTATTTT	CSAPLTSGSTDTQYF
few	TRBV5-1	TRBJ2-7	TRBD1	TGCGCCAGCAGCTTGCCCGAGACAGGGCCCTACGAGCAGTACTTC	CASSLPETGPYEQYF
few	TRBV7-8	TRBJ1-6	NA	TGTGCCAGCTCCCTCCGAGATAATTCACCCCTCCACTTT	CASSLRDNSPLHF
many	TRBV18	TRBJ2-3	TRBD2	TGTGCCAGCTCACCCGACAGCGGGGTCACAGATACGCAGTATTTT	CASSPDSGVTDTQYF
medium-sized	TRBV4-1	TRBJ2-7	TRBD1	TGCGCCAGCAGCCAAGGCTTCTTCCGGGACAGGGCCTACGAGCAGTACTTC	CASSQGFFRDRAYEQYF
many	TRBV4-3	TRBJ1-2	NA	TGCGCCAGCAGCCAAGATAAACAGATTCTTAACTATGGCTACACCTTC	CASSQDKQILNYGYTF
many	TRBV4-3	TRBJ1-1	NA	TGCGCCAGCAGCCAAGATTTAGGGAACACTGAAGCTTTCTTT	CASSQDLGNTEAFF
NA	TRBV29-1	TRBJ1-1	NA	TGCAGCGTCCGAACAGGGAGCGCTGAAGCTTTCTTT	CSVRTGSAEAFF
NA	TRBV6-2/TRBV6-3	TRBJ2-5	NA	TGTGCCAGCAGTGCGACAGGCGGGGAGACCCAGTACTTC	CASSATGGETQYF
few	TRBV7-3	TRBJ2-1	NA	TGTGCCAGCAGCTCTTCTCTCAACAATGAGCAGTTCTTC	CASSSSLNNEQFF
many	TRBV6-1	TRBJ1-5	TRBD1	TGTGCCAGCAGTTCGGGACAGGGCTACAATCAGCCCCAGCATTTT	CASSSGQGYNQPQHF
few	TRBV3-1	TRBJ2-1	NA	TGTGCCAGCAGCCAAGTGGGGGATGAGCAGTTCTTC	CASSQVGDEQFF
NA	TRBV6-5	TRBJ1-2	NA	TGTGCCAGCAGAAGGGGGGCGTCCGCTAACTATGGCTACACCTTC	CASRRGASANYGYTF
NA	TRBV20-1	TRBJ1-5	NA	TGCAGTGCTAGAATGCAGGCCTATAGCAATCAGCCCCAGCATTTT	CSARMQAYSNQPQHF
NA	TRBV12-3/TRBV12-4	TRBJ2-1	NA	TGTGCCAGCAGTTCCGCCCGCAGCTCAGAGCAGTTCTTC	CASSSARSSEQFF
NA	TRBV20-1	TRBJ2-7	TRBD2	TGCAGTGCTAGGGGACTAGATGCCTACGAGCAGTACTTC	CSARGLDAYEQYF
many	TRBV10-2	TRBJ2-1	TRBD2	TGCGCCAGCAGTGTGGTGGTAGCGGGGCCGGGCTCCTACAATGAGCAGTTCTTC	CASSVVVAGPGSYNEQFF
NA	TRBV6-6	TRBJ2-6	NA	TGTGCCAGCAGTTACGGTGGTGGGGCCAACGTCCTGACTTTC	CASSYGGGANVLTF
NA	TRBV5-4	TRBJ2-3	NA	TGTGCCAGCAGCTTGGCCCTGGGCACAGATACGCAGTATTTT	CASSLALGTDTQYF
many	TRBV4-1	TRBJ2-7	NA	TGCGCCAGCAGCCAAACCCAGGGGGGTTTCTACGAGCAGTACTTC	CASSQTQGGFYEQYF
many	TRBV29-1	TRBJ2-5	TRBD1	TGCAGCGTAACCACAGGGGGCAGGGGAGAGACCCAGTACTTC	CSVTTGGRGETQYF
many	TRBV13	TRBJ2-1	NA	TGTGCCAGCAGCTTAGTGGGGGAAAATGAGCAGTTCTTC	CASSLVGENEQFF
many	TRBV6-4	TRBJ2-1	TRBD2	TGTGCCAGCAGTGACACTAGCGGGGGCAATGAGCAGTTCTTC	CASSDTSGGNEQFF
many	TRBV11-2	TRBJ2-3	TRBD2	TGTGCCAGCAGCTATAGCGGGGGGCTGTCAGATACGCAGTATTTT	CASSYSGGLSDTQYF
many	TRBV12-3/TRBV12-4	TRBJ1-1	NA	TGTGCCAGCAGTTTATGGGGGGCCAGGGAAACTGAAGCTTTCTTT	CASSLWGARETEAFF
few	TRBV3-1	TRBJ1-1	NA	TGTGCCAGCAGCCAAGATGGAACATCCGAAGCTTTCTTT	CASSQDGTSEAFF